The T cell receptor (beta chain) under discussion was sequenced for a study of T-cell reconstitution after alpha-beta-depleted transplantation in children. Comments on this clonotype: The antigen is unknown. A single base separates this from a much larger clone, so it may be a read error.

Whole-study results and caveats: At day 60, the high TCRbeta diversity found in some patients originated from recipient T cells and thymic progenitors that had survived. As was reported, about two months after transplant, alpha-beta T cells came from several hundred expanded graft clones. From newly produced T cells came most of the T-cell counts and diversity one year after transplant.

Unique molecular identifiers were built into the TCRbeta library. TCRdb ran MiXCR on the PCR reads and lists one entry per CDR3 protein. The sample contains about 300,000 distinct CDR3 sequences, roughly a tenth of which appear only once. The length of the CDR3 is 18 residues. Sequencing was performed on PBMCs, taken before TCRalphabeta/CD19-depleted stem cell transplant. The chain links TRBV6-7 to TRBJ2-4; TRBD1 aligns across 7 bases. TRBV6-7 is marked as an open reading frame, function uncertain. The sequence came from a boy under three years old with acute myeloid leukemia, due to receive a stem cell transplant. CDR3 sequence (DNA): TGTACCAGCAGTTACGGGACAGCCCTCCCCCGTAAGGGAGACATTCAGTACTTC. Amino acids: CTSSYGTALPRKGDIQYF.